The entry below gives a single T cell receptor (beta chain) sequence along with its context. Its antigen is unknown. Both 60 Vbeta primers and 13 Jbeta primers went into the PCR. TCRdb's table, derived via immunoSEQ multiplex PCR, lists solely in-frame clones and lacks some. The sample lists approximately 190,000 clones, roughly 84% seen once, with roughly 2.8% in the top ten. This entry belongs to a study of cytomegalovirus exposure and HLA in healthy donors. Across the whole study: Earlier findings included roughly 120 million unique TCR beta sequences obtained from 150 million to 200 million T cells.

Unmatched junction bases numbered 4, after V lost 5 bases and J lost 2 bases. Germline-derived CDR1 and CDR2 are SGHNT and YYREEE (reference sequence). CDR3 length: 14 amino acids. Overall study results and limits: The investigators catalogued about 170 TCR beta chains as cytomegalovirus-associated. Reportedly, HLA-A and HLA-B alleles of most subjects were accurately predicted from TCR beta. Later work associated fewer than 20,000 TCR beta sequences with HLA alleles at 0.05 false discovery rate.

This clonotype was sampled from a woman in her fifties or sixties in good health and CMV-seropositive. Sequenced input: PBMCs. The genes are TRBV5-4 and TRBJ1-2; 9 bases are a match to TRBD1. CDR3 residues: CASRVDRGNYGYTF. The DNA of the CDR3 is TGTGCCAGCAGGGTAGACAGGGGGAACTATGGCTACACCTTC.